A selection of T cell receptor beta chains follows, all from one sample in a study of graft-versus-host responses after intestinal transplantation. Clones were sequenced by immunoSEQ multiplex PCR, and TCRdb holds only the in-frame ones, with some missing. The sample shows around 90,000 clones, approximately 92% of them seen only once. The antigens these receptors bind are not known. Sequencing used unstimulated CD8+ T cells sorted from spleen or lymph node cells, obtained before transplant. All receptors derive from a human donor who was the organ donor for an intestinal transplant. The CDR3 runs from the conserved cysteine through the conserved F or W. The D gene is left open where the match is weak. Not all rows give a size; the values are once, few, many and, for expanded clones, a class.

D gene	V gene	clone size	J gene	CDR3 protein	CDR3 DNA
.	TRBV6-6	.	TRBJ2-1	CATQGVPSSYNEQFF	TGTGCCACCCAGGGCGTCCCTAGCTCCTACAATGAGCAGTTCTTC
TRBD1	TRBV19	once	TRBJ2-7	CASSAAGGQAYEQYF	TGTGCCAGTAGCGCGGCAGGGGGCCAGGCCTACGAGCAGTACTTC
.	TRBV29-1	.	TRBJ1-2	CSVARAYGYTF	TGCAGCGTTGCCAGGGCTTATGGCTACACCTTC
.	TRBV30	once	TRBJ1-5	CAWSDQGYQPQHF	TGTGCCTGGAGTGACCAGGGGTATCAGCCCCAGCATTTT
.	TRBV6-5	.	TRBJ2-4	CASSSPRDSGHHF	TGTGCCAGCAGTTCCCCTCGGGACTCAGGTCATCACTTC
TRBD1	TRBV7-9	.	TRBJ1-1	CASSLPRDRGEAFF	TGTGCCAGCAGCTTACCTCGCGACAGGGGCGAAGCTTTCTTT
.	TRBV6-5	.	TRBJ2-2	CASSYSEGTGELFF	TGTGCCAGCAGTTACTCGGAGGGGACCGGGGAGCTGTTTTTT
.	TRBV7-9	.	TRBJ2-7	CASSLGTVSYEQYF	TGTGCCAGCAGCTTAGGGACAGTTTCCTACGAGCAGTACTTC
.	TRBV6-5	.	TRBJ2-1	CASSFGIEQFF	TGTGCCAGCAGTTTCGGGATAGAGCAGTTCTTC
.	TRBV19	.	TRBJ2-3	CASSIVLYGTDTQYF	TGTGCCAGTAGTATAGTACTGTACGGCACAGATACGCAGTATTTT
.	TRBV13	.	TRBJ2-5	CASSSGLEETQYF	TGTGCCAGCAGCTCCGGACTGGAAGAGACCCAGTACTTC
.	TRBV7-9	once	TRBJ2-7	CASSPGGAYEQYF	TGTGCCAGCAGCCCGGGGGGCGCCTACGAGCAGTACTTC
.	TRBV19	.	TRBJ1-5	CASSIDQGNYQPQHF	TGTGCCAGTAGTATAGATCAGGGTAACTATCAGCCCCAGCATTTT
TRBD1	TRBV28	.	TRBJ1-1	CASNGQGPEAFF	TGTGCCAGCAACGGACAGGGCCCTGAAGCTTTCTTT
.	TRBV5-6	.	TRBJ2-3	CASSSSADTQYF	TGTGCCAGCAGCTCTAGCGCAGATACGCAGTATTTT
.	TRBV6-5	.	TRBJ2-2	CASTRFGTGELFF	TGTGCCAGCACCCGGTTCGGCACCGGGGAGCTGTTTTTT
.	TRBV6-1	.	TRBJ1-2	CASSEDRRFYGYTF	TGTGCCAGCAGTGAAGATCGTCGGTTTTATGGCTACACCTTC